Shown below are 26 T cell receptor beta chains from a single sample sequenced in a study of T cell repertoires in cytomegalovirus infection. MiXCR, applied by TCRdb to the reads, yields one record per CDR3 protein. Among approximately 500,000 distinct CDR3 sequences, 26% were seen once, and the ten largest hold roughly 13%. The sequenced sample was PBMCs. The receptors derive from a human donor in good health (CMV status not recorded). Some clones in this sample may be carry-over from other donors' samples.

This clonotype was seen a handful of times. This chain links TRBV12-3 or TRBV12-4 with TRBJ1-1, with D hard to call. This CDR3 is built from 13 residues. The V end was cut by 3 bases, the J end by 5 bases, with 10 bases between. CDR3 sequence: CASSFTSGTEAFF. CDR3 bases: TGTGCCAGCAGTTTTACGTCTGGGACTGAAGCTTTCTTT.

The chain carries TRBV20-1 and TRBJ2-7; 13 nucleotides line up with TRBD2. V was pared by 1 base and J by 7 bases, with 10 bases of the junction left unmatched. CDR1 and CDR2 from the germline V gene are DFQATT and SNEGSKA (reference sequence). This CDR3 region has 16 residues. CDR3 amino acids: CSARGGLAGTLWEQYF. CDR3 nucleotides: TGCAGTGCTAGAGGGGGACTAGCGGGAACCCTTTGGGAGCAGTACTTC.

This clonotype is a singleton in its sample. The chain is built from TRBV10-3 and TRBJ2-1; the D is unclear. V dropped 0 bases and J dropped 9 bases, with 12 bases sitting between them. This CDR3 spans 14 amino acids. Germline V gene lookup returns CDR1 ENHRY and CDR2 SYGVKD. The CDR3 sequence: CAISESMEWGEQFF. As DNA, the CDR3 is TGTGCCATCAGTGAGTCGATGGAGTGGGGTGAGCAGTTCTTC.

This clonotype showed up just a few times. The chain recombines TRBV28 with TRBJ2-7; 10 bases align to TRBD1. Germline CDR1 reads MDHEN; CDR2 reads SYDVKM. Trimming removed 9 bases from V and 3 bases from J; junction bases left unmatched: 11. This CDR3 is 15 amino acids long. CDR3 DNA: TGTGCCAGTCCTCCCTCCGGACAGGGGGGCTACGAGCAGTACTTC. The encoded protein is CASPPSGQGGYEQYF.

This clonotype was picked up many times. V usage is TRBV7-2 and J usage is TRBJ1-1; weak D call: TRBD1 (5 bases). Germline-derived CDR1 and CDR2 are SGHTA and FQGNSA. This CDR3 region has 14 residues. V dropped 5 bases and J dropped 1 base, with 11 bases sitting between them. The CDR3 DNA reads TGTGCCAGCAGCCGTGGTGGGGCGAACACTGAAGCTTTCTTT. Translation: CASSRGGANTEAFF.

This clonotype was counted many times. The chain couples TRBV7-2 to TRBJ2-1; D might be TRBD1 or TRBD2, each matching 5 bases. V lost 5 bases to trimming and J lost 4 bases, with 18 bases between them. The CDR3 contains 16 residues. Per germline, CDR1 SGHTA and CDR2 FQGNSA. The CDR3 sequence is CASSLSGRAPYNEQFF. CDR3 sequence (DNA): TGTGCCAGCAGCCTAAGCGGCAGGGCCCCGTACAATGAGCAGTTCTTC.

The chain recombines TRBV7-6 with TRBJ1-2; D is ambiguous. Looked up from germline, CDR1 is SGHVS and CDR2 is FNYEAQ. This CDR3 region has 14 residues. V was clipped by 1 base and J by 8 bases, with 14 bases between them. In nucleotides, the CDR3 is TGTGCCAGCAGCTTAGACGCCGGGCCAGTGGGCTACACCTTC. Encoded protein: CASSLDAGPVGYTF. The complete variable domain, with remaining parts taken from reference TRBV7-6 and TRBJ1-2, reads GAGVSQSPRYKVTKRGQDVALRCDPISGHVSLYWYRQALGQGPEFLTYFNYEAQQDKSGLPNDRFSAERPEGSISTLTIQRTEQRDSAMYRCASSLDAGPVGYTFGSGTRLTVV.

The V call is TRBV19, the J call TRBJ2-3; 7 bases align to TRBD1. Trimming cost V 9 bases and J 2 bases; bases outside gene matches: 11. This CDR3 is built from 15 residues. Per germline, CDR1 LNHDA and CDR2 SQIVND (reference sequence). DNA for the CDR3: TGTGCCAGCAAGGACAGGCCCCTTTCCACAGATACGCAGTATTTT. This codes for CASKDRPLSTDTQYF.

Points on this clonotype: One base away lies a much larger clone, so this may be a sequencing read error. The gene calls are TRBV7-2 and TRBJ1-3; TRBD1 might be the D (6 bases). V was trimmed by 2 bases and J by 2 bases, leaving 25 bases between them. The CDR3 spans 20 residues. In germline, CDR1 is SGHTA, CDR2 FQGNSA. DNA for the CDR3: TGTGCCAGCAGCTTATCGGTCAAGTACCGCGGATGGACAGCTGGAAACACCATATATTTT. Its protein is CASSLSVKYRGWTAGNTIYF.

The rearrangement uses TRBV5-6 and TRBJ1-1; 7 nucleotides agree with TRBD1. Germline assignment: CDR1 SGHDT and CDR2 YYEEEE. Trimming took 1 base from V and 4 from J; bases not matched to a gene: 7. This CDR3 is 15 amino acids long. The CDR3 is CASSLIGRQGTEAFF. The CDR3 nucleotides read TGTGCCAGCAGCTTGATTGGCAGACAGGGCACTGAAGCTTTCTTT.

V gene TRBV28 combines with J gene TRBJ1-6; the D gene is possibly TRBD1 (5 bases). The V gene's germline CDR1 is MDHEN and CDR2 SYDVKM. Trimming removed 5 bases at V and 2 bases at J, with 10 bases between. CDR3 length: 15 amino acids. CDR3 amino acids: CASSQGLPYNSPLHF. The CDR3 DNA follows: TGTGCCAGCAGTCAGGGTTTACCCTATAATTCACCCCTCCACTTT.

The table lists this clonotype with a few counts. This chain joins TRBV10-3 and TRBJ2-5; 8 nucleotides match TRBD2. The CDR3 covers 17 residues. Germline CDR1 ENHRY, CDR2 SYGVKD. Trimming cost V 0 bases and J 2 bases; bases outside gene matches: 8. CDR3 nucleotides: TGTGCCATCAGTGAGTCCGGGAGGGCCCGTGGGCAAGAGACCCAGTACTTC. Translated, it gives CAISESGRARGQETQYF.

This clonotype was counted many times. Here the CDR3 reads CASSSGGGDEANEKLFF. The CDR3 DNA sequence: TGTGCCAGCAGCTCTGGCGGGGGCGATGAGGCTAATGAAAAACTGTTTTTT. V is TRBV7-4 and J is TRBJ1-4; D is perhaps TRBD1 (6 bases). From germline, CDR1 is SGHVT and CDR2 SQSDAQ. The ends were cut back, 4 bases at V and 3 bases at J, with 18 bases in the middle. The length of the CDR3 is 17 residues.

This clonotype was observed at least ten times. The chain recombines TRBV7-6 with TRBJ1-1; 7 bases are a match to TRBD1. After removal of 2 bases from V and 6 bases from J, the junction contained 9 bases not matched to a gene. Germline V gene lookup returns CDR1 SGHVS and CDR2 FNYEAQ. CDR3 size: 15 residues. CDR3 bases: TGTGCCAGCAGCTTAAGTCAGACAGGGTTTTCTGAAGCTTTCTTT. This codes for CASSLSQTGFSEAFF.

In DNA, the CDR3 is TGCAGTGCTAGAGAGTTGGGACAGGGGGCCCACGAGCAGTACTTC. Protein product: CSARELGQGAHEQYF. J is TRBJ2-7 and V is TRBV20-1, with 12 bases fitting TRBD1. Per the germline V gene, CDR1 is DFQATT and CDR2 is SNEGSKA (reference sequence). CDR3 length: 15 residues. Unmatched junction bases numbered 5, after V lost 0 bases and J lost 5 bases.

This clonotype has only a few counts. The genes are TRBV7-8 and TRBJ1-5; 7 bases are shared with TRBD1. V lost 4 bases to trimming and J lost 0 bases; unmatched junction nucleotides: 15. Germline V gene lookup returns CDR1 SGHVS and CDR2 FQNEAQ. The CDR3 extends over 19 amino acids. The CDR3 is CASSSRGLQGDYSNQPQHF. CDR3 bases: TGTGCCAGCAGCTCCCGGGGACTCCAGGGGGACTATAGCAATCAGCCCCAGCATTTT.

This clonotype was seen many times. The V call is TRBV7-6, the J call TRBJ2-1, with a possible D match to TRBD1 (6 bases). Trimming stripped 4 bases from V and 9 bases from J, with 19 bases between. CDR1 is SGHVS and CDR2 is FNYEAQ in the germline V gene. The CDR3 extends over 15 amino acids. CDR3 loop: CASSSSGQGLIEQFF. CDR3 DNA sequence: TGTGCCAGCAGCTCGTCCGGGCAGGGGCTTATTGAGCAGTTCTTC.

V is TRBV27 and J is TRBJ2-7; TRBD1 matches at 8 bases. Unmatched junction bases numbered 16, after V lost 5 bases and J lost 4 bases. Germline CDR1 is MNHEY and CDR2 is SMNVEV (reference sequence). The CDR3 contains 17 residues. Here the CDR3 DNA reads TGTGCCAGCAGTCCTTCCCCAACCGGGACAGGTACATACGAGCAGTACGTC. Translating it yields CASSPSPTGTGTYEQYV.

The V call is TRBV19, the J call TRBJ2-2, with 11 bases lining up with TRBD2. The germline V gene has CDR1 LNHDA and CDR2 SQIVND (reference sequence). The CDR3 contains 18 residues. Trimming removed 3 bases from V and 1 base from J; junction bases left unmatched: 7. CDR3 coding DNA: TGTGCCAGTAGTATTGGCAGACTAGCGGGACGGAACACCGGGGAGCTGTTTTTT. Translation: CASSIGRLAGRNTGELFF.

The chain links TRBV23-1 to TRBJ1-5; D gene uncertain. TRBV23-1 is an ORF, with its function uncertain. V was pared by 0 bases and J by 9 bases, with 24 bases between. CDR3 length: 18 amino acids. CDR3 region: CASSQSLRGVPAVRPQHF. CDR3 in DNA: TGCGCCAGCAGTCAATCGCTTCGTGGGGTCCCCGCTGTCAGGCCCCAGCATTTT.

The chain carries TRBV19 and TRBJ1-1; weak D call: TRBD1 (5 bases). The CDR3 consists of 14 residues. Germline loops: CDR1 LNHDA, CDR2 SQIVND (reference sequence). The V end lost 3 bases, the J end lost 4 bases, and 12 bases lay between the germline ends. The CDR3 bases are TGTGCCAGTAGTATCAGGCAGGGAGGCACTGAAGCTTTCTTT. Protein product: CASSIRQGGTEAFF.

This clonotype was seen only once. The rearrangement uses TRBV20-1 and TRBJ1-1; the D gene is possibly TRBD1 (6 bases). Germline V gives CDR1 DFQATT, CDR2 SNEGSKA (reference sequence). V shed 1 base and J shed 5 bases, with 11 bases lying between them. CDR3 length: 13 residues. CDR3 protein: CSARVGGGTEAFF. The CDR3 DNA follows: TGCAGTGCTAGAGTAGGGGGGGGGACTGAAGCTTTCTTT.

This clonotype was seen ten or more times. This chain links TRBV7-2 with TRBJ1-1, with no clear D. CDR3 length: 11 residues. The germline V gene encodes CDR1 SGHTA and CDR2 FQGNSA. V gave up 6 bases and J gave up 7 bases, with 9 bases separating them. CDR3 sequence reads: CASSLGSEAFF. The CDR3 region has the DNA TGTGCCAGCAGTTTGGGGAGTGAAGCTTTCTTT.

This clonotype appeared a few times. The chain is built from TRBV20-1 and TRBJ1-6; D call uncertain. Trimming shortened V by 6 bases and J by 0 bases, and 12 bases separated the two germline ends. The CDR3 has 15 residues. Per the germline V gene, CDR1 is DFQATT and CDR2 is SNEGSKA (reference sequence). DNA for the CDR3: TGCAGTGCGGGCCTACCGAACTCCTATAATTCACCCCTCCACTTT. Residues: CSAGLPNSYNSPLHF.

In its sample, this clonotype was seen many times. V and J are TRBV7-9 and TRBJ1-1, with D maybe TRBD1 (5 bases). V shed 7 bases and J shed 5 bases, with 23 bases lying between them. Germline assignment: CDR1 SEHNR and CDR2 FQNEAQ (reference sequence). The CDR3 is made up of 16 amino acids. The CDR3 nucleotides are TGTGCCAGCACCCCCGACGGAGTCATAGGGGTAACTGAAGCTTTCTTT. Translation gives CASTPDGVIGVTEAFF. Full variable domain (rest looked up from reference TRBV7-9 and TRBJ1-1): DTGVSQNPRHKITKRGQNVTFRCDPISEHNRLYWYRQTLGQGPEFLTYFQNEAQLEKSRLLSDRFSAERPKGSFSTLEIQRTEQGDSAMYLCASTPDGVIGVTEAFFGQGTRLTVV.

This clonotype was observed a handful of times. This chain links TRBV7-8 with TRBJ2-1; 9 bases agree with TRBD2. Per the germline V gene, CDR1 is SGHVS and CDR2 is FQNEAQ. The CDR3 length is 16 residues. Unmatched junction bases numbered 2, after V lost 2 bases and J lost 0 bases. The CDR3 region has the DNA TGTGCCAGCAGCTTATCGCGGGAGGGCTCCTACAATGAGCAGTTCTTC. This encodes CASSLSREGSYNEQFF.